The present T cell receptor (beta chain) was sequenced within a study of OX40 agonist ivuxolimab in advanced cancers. Across the study: Each patient was given ivuxolimab into a vein every 2 weeks, at 0.01 to 10 mg/kg.

The method was immunoSEQ multiplex PCR; TCRdb's version includes in-frame clones alone and lacks a portion of them. Among about 38,000 clones listed, about nine tenths were seen once. General study results and limits: Normalized expansion of T-cell clones was also low for some nonresponders. The mean number of expanded clones was higher in CD8+ T cells than in CD4+.

The CDR3 length is 14 residues. The junction had 5 bases not matched to a gene; V was cut back by 4 bases and J by 6 bases. Germline CDR1 SGHKS, CDR2 YYEKEE (reference sequence). As for this clone: Antigen: not known.

This chain connects TRBV5-5 to TRBJ2-3, with 10 bases matching TRBD2. This sequence was found in an adult with an advanced solid tumor such as melanoma, head and neck, liver or kidney cancer. The specimen comprised CD4+ or CD8+ T cells sorted from blood, sampled in a trial of the OX40 agonist ivuxolimab. The CDR3 coding sequence is TGTGCCAGCAGCCTTAGCGGGGGGCGGGATACGCAGTATTTT. This codes for CASSLSGGRDTQYF.